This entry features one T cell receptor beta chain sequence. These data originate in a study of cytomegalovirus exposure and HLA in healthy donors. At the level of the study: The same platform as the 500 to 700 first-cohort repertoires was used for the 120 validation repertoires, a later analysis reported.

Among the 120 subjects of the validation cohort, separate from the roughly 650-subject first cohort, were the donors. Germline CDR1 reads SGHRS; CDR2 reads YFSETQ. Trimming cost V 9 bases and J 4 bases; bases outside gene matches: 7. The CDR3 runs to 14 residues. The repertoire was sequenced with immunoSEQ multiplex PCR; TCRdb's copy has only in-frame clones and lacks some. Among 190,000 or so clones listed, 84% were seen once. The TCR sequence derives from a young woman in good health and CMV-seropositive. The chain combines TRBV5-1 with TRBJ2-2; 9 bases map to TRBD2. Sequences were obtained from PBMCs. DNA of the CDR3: TGCGCCACCAGACTAGCGGCGACCACCGGGGAGCTGTTTTTT. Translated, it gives CATRLAATTGELFF.